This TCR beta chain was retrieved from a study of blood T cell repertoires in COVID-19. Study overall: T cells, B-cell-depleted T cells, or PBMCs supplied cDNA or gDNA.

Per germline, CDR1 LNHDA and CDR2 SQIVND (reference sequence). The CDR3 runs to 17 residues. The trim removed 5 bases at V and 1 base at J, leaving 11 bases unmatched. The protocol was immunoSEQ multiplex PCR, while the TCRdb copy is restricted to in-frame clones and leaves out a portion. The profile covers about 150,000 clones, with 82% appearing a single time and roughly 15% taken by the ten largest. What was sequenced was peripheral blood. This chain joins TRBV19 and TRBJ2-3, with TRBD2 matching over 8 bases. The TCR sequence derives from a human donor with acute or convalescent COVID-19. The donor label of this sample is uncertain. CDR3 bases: TGTGCCAGTAGTCCCTTTTCGGGGGGGCCGGGCACAGATACGCAGTATTTT. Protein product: CASSPFSGGPGTDTQYF.